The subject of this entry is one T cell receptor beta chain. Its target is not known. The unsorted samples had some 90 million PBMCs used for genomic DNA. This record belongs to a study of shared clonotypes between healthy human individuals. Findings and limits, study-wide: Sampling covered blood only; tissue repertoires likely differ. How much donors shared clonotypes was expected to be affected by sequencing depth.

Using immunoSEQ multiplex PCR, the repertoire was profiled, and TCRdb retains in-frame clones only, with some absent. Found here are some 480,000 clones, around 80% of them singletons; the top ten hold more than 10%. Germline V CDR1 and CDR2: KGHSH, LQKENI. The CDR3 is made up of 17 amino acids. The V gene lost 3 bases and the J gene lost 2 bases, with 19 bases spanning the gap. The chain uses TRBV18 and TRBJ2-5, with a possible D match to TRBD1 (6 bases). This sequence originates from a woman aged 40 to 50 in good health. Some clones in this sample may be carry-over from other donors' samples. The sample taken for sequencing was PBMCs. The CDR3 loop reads CASSPSPGQIKQETQYF. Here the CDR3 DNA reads TGTGCCAGCTCACCTTCTCCCGGACAGATTAAACAAGAGACCCAGTACTTC.